This T cell receptor beta chain was sequenced during a study of blood T cell repertoires in COVID-19. On the study more broadly: Samples of COVID-19 (acute and convalescent) were obtained from the United States, Italy and Spain. PBMCs, B-cell-depleted T cells, or T cells provided the cDNA or gDNA that made up the material.

The germline CDR1 and CDR2 sequences are MNHEY and SVGAGI. CDR3 size: 14 residues. V lost 6 bases and J lost 6; bases outside the gene matches: 5. Per the original data handling: How many nucleated cells were present was estimated from reference gene primer amplification. Method: immunoSEQ multiplex PCR; TCRdb's copy keeps in-frame clones and lacks some. V, J and clone size derive from that table, while D and trimming were established from the DNA sequence. The sample records some 260,000 clones, about 86% being singletons. The specimen sequenced was peripheral blood. This chain connects TRBV6-5 to TRBJ2-3; 11 bases line up with TRBD2. The source is a man older than 75 with acute or convalescent COVID-19. The CDR3 region has the DNA TGTGCCAGCAGACTAGCGGGAGCGAGGGATACGCAGTATTTT. This sequence encodes CASRLAGARDTQYF.